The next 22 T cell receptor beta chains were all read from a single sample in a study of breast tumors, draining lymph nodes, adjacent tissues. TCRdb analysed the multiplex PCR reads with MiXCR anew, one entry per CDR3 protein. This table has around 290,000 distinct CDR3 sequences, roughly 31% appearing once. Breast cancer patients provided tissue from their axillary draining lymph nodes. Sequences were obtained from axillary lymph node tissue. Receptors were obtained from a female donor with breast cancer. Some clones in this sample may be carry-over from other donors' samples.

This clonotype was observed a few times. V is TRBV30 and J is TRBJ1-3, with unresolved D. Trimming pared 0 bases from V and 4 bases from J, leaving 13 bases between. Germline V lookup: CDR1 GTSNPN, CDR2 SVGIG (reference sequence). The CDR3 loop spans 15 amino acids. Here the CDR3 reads CAWSVPGVRGNTIYF. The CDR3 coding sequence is TGTGCCTGGAGTGTACCGGGAGTCCGCGGAAACACCATATATTTT.

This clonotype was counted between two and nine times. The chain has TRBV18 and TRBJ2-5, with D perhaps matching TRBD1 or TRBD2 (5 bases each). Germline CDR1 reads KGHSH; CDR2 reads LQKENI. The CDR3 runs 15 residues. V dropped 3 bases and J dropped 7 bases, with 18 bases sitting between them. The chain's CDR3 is CASSPPRGGRGTQYF. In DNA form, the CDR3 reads TGTGCCAGCTCACCTCCACGGGGCGGTAGAGGGACCCAGTACTTC.

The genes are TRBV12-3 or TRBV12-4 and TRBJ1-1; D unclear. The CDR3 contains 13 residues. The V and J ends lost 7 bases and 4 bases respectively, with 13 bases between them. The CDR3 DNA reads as TGTGCCAGCATTGACCGGGGAGGCACTGAAGCTTTCTTT. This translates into CASIDRGGTEAFF.

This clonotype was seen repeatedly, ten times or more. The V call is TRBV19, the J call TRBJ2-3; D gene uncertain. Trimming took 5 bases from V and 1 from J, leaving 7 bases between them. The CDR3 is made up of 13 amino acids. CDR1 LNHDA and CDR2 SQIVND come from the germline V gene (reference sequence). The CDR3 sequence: CASSFRGTDTQYF. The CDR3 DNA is TGTGCCAGTAGTTTCCGGGGCACAGATACGCAGTATTTT.

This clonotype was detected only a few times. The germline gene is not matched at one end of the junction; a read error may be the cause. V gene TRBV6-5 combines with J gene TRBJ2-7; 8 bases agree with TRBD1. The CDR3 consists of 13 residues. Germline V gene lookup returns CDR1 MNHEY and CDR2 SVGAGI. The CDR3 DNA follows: TGTGCCAGCAGTCGGACAGGGTTCTACGAGCAGTGCTTC. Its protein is CASSRTGFYEQCF.

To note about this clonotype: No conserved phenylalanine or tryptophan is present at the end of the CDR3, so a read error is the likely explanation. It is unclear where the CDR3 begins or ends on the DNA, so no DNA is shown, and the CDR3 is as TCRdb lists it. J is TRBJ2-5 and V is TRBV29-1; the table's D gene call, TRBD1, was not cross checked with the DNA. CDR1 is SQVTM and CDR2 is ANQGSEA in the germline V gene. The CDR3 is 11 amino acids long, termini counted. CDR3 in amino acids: CSVEGLSGTHY.

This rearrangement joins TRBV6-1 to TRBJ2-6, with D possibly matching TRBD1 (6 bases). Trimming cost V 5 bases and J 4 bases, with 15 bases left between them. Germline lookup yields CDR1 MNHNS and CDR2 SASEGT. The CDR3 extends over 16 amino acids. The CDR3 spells CASSFTGFVGANVLTF. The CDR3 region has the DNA TGTGCCAGCAGTTTTACAGGGTTCGTCGGGGCCAACGTCCTGACTTTC.

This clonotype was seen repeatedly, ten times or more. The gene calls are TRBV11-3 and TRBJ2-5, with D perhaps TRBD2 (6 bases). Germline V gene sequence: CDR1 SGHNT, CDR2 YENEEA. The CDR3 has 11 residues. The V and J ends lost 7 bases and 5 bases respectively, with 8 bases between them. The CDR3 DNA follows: TGTGCCAGCACAGGGAGGGAGACCCAGTACTTC. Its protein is CASTGRETQYF.

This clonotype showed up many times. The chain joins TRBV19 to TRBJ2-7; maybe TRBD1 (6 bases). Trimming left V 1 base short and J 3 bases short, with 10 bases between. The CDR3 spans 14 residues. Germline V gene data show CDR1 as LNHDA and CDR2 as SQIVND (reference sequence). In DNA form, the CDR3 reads TGTGCCAGTAGTATAGGGCCAGGGGACTACGAGCAGTACTTC. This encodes CASSIGPGDYEQYF.

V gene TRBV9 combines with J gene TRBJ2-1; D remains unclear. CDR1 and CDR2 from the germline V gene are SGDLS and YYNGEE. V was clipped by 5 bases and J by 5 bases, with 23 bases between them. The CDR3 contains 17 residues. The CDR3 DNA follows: TGTGCCAGCAGTGCTAGAGATCCCAGCGAGCCTCACAATGAGCAGTTCTTC. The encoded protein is CASSARDPSEPHNEQFF.

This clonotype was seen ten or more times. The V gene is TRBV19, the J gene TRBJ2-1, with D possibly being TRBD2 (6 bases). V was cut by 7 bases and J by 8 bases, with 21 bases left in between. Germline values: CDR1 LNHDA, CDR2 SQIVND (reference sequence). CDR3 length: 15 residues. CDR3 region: CASTIGIGGTDEQFF. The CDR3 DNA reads TGTGCCAGTACTATTGGCATTGGCGGGACTGATGAGCAGTTCTTC. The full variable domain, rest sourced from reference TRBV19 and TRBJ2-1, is DGGITQSPKYLFRKEGQNVTLSCEQNLNHDAMYWYRQDPGQGLRLIYYSQIVNDFQKGDIAEGYSVSREKKESFPLTVTSAQKNPTAFYLCASTIGIGGTDEQFFGPGTRLTVL.

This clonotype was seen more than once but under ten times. The CDR3 coding sequence is TGTGCCAGCAGTTTGTCGTCTGGAGCAGCCGGGGAGCTGTTTTTT. This translates into CASSLSSGAAGELFF. V gene TRBV27 combines with J gene TRBJ2-2; D uncertain. Trimming stripped 3 bases from V and 6 bases from J, with 14 bases between. This CDR3 contains 15 residues. Germline V gene sequence: CDR1 MNHEY, CDR2 SMNVEV (reference sequence).

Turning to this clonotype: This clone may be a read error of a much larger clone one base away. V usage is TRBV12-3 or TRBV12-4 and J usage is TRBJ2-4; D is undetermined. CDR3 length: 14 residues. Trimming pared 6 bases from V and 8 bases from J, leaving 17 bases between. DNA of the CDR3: TGTGCCAGCAGGGGCAGACGTGTTGGCGACATTCAGTACTTC. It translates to CASRGRRVGDIQYF.

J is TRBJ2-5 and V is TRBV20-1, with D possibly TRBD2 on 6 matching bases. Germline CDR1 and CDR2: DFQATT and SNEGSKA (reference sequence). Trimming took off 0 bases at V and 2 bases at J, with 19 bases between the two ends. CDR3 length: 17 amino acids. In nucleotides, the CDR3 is TGCAGTGCTAGAGACCCGCGGGGCGCGGCGGAACAAGAGACCCAGTACTTC. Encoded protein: CSARDPRGAAEQETQYF.

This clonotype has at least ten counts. CDR3: CASSLVGVTEKLFF. The CDR3 nucleotides read TGTGCCAGCAGTTTGGTCGGGGTAACTGAAAAACTGTTTTTT. V and J are TRBV6-1 and TRBJ1-4; D ambiguous. V was trimmed by 5 bases and J by 7 bases, leaving 14 bases between them. The CDR3 is made up of 14 amino acids. Germline values: CDR1 MNHNS, CDR2 SASEGT.

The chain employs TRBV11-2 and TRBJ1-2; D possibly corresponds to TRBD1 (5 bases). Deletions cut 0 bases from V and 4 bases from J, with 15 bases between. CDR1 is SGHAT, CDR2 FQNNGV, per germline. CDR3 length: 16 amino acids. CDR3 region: CASSLDPRVTLYGYTF. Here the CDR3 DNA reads TGTGCCAGCAGCTTAGATCCCAGGGTCACACTCTATGGCTACACCTTC.

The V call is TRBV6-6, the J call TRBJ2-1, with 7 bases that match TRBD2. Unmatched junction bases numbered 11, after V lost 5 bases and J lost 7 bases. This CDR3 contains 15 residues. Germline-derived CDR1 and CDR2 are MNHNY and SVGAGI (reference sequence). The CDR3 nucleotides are TGTGCCAGCAGTGGATTGGGGAGGGGCGGGAATGAGCAGTTCTTC. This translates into CASSGLGRGGNEQFF.

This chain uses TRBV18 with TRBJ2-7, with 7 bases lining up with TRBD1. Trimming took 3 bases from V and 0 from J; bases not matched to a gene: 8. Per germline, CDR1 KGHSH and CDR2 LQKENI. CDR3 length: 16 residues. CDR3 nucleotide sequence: TGTGCCAGCTCACCGGTCGGTGGACAGGTCTCCTACGAGCAGTACTTC. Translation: CASSPVGGQVSYEQYF.

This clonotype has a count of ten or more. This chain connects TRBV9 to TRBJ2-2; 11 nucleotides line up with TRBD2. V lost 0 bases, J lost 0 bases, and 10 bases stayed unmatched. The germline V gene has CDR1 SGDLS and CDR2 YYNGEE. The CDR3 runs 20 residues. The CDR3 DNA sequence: TGTGCCAGCAGCGTAGAGGGGATAGCGGGAGGGTCGGCGAACACCGGGGAGCTGTTTTTT. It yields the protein CASSVEGIAGGSANTGELFF.

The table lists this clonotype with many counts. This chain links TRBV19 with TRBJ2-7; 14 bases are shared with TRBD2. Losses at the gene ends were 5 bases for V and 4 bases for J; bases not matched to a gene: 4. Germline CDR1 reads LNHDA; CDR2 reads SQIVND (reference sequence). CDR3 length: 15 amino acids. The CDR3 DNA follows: TGTGCCAGTAGTGCCCGACTAGCGGGAGGGTACGAGCAGTACTTC. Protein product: CASSARLAGGYEQYF. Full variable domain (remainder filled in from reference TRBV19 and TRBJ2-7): DGGITQSPKYLFRKEGQNVTLSCEQNLNHDAMYWYRQDPGQGLRLIYYSQIVNDFQKGDIAEGYSVSREKKESFPLTVTSAQKNPTAFYLCASSARLAGGYEQYFGPGTRLTVT.

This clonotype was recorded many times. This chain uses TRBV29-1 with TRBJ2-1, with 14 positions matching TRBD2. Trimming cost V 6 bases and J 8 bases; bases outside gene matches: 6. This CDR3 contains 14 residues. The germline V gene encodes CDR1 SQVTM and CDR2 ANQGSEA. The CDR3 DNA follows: TGCAGCGTCGTGGGACTAGCGGGAGTGGATGAGCAGTTCTTC. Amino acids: CSVVGLAGVDEQFF.

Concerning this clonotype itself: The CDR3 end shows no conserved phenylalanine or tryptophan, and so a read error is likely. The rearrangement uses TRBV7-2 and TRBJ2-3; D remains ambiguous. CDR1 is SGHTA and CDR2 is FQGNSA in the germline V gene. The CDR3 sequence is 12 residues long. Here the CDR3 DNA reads TGCGCCAGCAGCCCGGCACGGGATACGCAGTATCTT. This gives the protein CASSPARDTQYL.